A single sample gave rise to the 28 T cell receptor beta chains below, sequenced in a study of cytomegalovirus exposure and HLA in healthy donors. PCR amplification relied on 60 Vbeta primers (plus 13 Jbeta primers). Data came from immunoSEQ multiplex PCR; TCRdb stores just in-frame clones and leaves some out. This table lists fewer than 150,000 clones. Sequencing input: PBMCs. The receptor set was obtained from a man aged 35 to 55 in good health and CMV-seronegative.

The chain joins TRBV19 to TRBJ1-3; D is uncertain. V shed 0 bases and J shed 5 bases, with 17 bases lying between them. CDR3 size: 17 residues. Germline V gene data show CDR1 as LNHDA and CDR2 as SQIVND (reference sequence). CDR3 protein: CASSIDPLAGSRNTIYF. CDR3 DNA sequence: TGTGCCAGTAGTATAGATCCTTTGGCGGGCAGCCGAAACACCATATATTTT.

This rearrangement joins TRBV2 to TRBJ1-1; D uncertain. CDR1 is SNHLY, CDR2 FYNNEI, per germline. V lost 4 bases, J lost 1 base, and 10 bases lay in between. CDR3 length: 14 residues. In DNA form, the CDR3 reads TGTGCCAGCAGTGCTCAGACAACGAACACTGAAGCTTTCTTT. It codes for CASSAQTTNTEAFF. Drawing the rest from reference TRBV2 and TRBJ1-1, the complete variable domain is EPEVTQTPSHQVTQMGQEVILRCVPISNHLYFYWYRQILGQKVEFLVSFYNNEISEKSEIFDDQFSVERPDGSNFTLKIRSTKLEDSAMYFCASSAQTTNTEAFFGQGTRLTVV.

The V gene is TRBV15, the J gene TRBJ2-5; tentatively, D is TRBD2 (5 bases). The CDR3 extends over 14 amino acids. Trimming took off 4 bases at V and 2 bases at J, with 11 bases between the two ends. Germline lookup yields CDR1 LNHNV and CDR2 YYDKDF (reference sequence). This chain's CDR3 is CATSIGGRQETQYF. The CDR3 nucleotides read TGTGCCACCAGCATCGGAGGAAGACAAGAGACCCAGTACTTC.

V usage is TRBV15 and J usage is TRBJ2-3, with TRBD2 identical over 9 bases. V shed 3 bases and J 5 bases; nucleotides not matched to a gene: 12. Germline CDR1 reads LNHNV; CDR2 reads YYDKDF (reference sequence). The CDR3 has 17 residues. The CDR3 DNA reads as TGTGCCACCAGCAGTTGGGACGGCGGGGGGGCCGAAGATACGCAGTATTTT. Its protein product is CATSSWDGGGAEDTQYF.

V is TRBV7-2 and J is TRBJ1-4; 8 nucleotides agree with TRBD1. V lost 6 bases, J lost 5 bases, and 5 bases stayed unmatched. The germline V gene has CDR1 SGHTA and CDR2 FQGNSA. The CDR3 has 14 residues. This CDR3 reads CASSARTGNEKLFF. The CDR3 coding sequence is TGTGCCAGCAGTGCGAGGACAGGGAATGAAAAACTGTTTTTT.

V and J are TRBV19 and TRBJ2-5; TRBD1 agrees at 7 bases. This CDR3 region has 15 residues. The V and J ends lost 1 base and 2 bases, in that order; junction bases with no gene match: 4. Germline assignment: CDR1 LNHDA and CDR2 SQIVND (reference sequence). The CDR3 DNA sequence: TGTGCCAGTAGTATAGGGGGGACAGATCAAGAGACCCAGTACTTC. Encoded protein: CASSIGGTDQETQYF.

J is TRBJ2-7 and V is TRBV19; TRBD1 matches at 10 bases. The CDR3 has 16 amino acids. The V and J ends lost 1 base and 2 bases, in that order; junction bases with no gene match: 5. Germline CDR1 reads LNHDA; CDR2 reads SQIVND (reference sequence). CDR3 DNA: TGTGCCAGTAGTATAGCGGGGACAGGGGCCACCTACGAGCAGTACTTC. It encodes CASSIAGTGATYEQYF.

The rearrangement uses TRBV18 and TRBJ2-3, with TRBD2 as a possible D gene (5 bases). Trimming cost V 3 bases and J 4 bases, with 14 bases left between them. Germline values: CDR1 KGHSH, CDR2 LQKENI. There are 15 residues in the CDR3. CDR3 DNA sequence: TGTGCCAGCTCACCCAGTACTAGTAACGCAGATACGCAGTATTTT. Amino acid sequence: CASSPSTSNADTQYF. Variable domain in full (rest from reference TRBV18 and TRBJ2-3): NAGVMQNPRHLVRRRGQEARLRCSPMKGHSHVYWYRQLPEEGLKFMVYLQKENIIDESGMPKERFSAEFPKEGPSILRIQQVVRGDSAAYFCASSPSTSNADTQYFGPGTRLTVL.

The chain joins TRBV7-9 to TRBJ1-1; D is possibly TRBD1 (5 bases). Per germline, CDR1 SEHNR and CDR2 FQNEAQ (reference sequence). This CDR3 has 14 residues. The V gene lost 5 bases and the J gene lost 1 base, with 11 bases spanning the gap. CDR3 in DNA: TGTGCCAGCAGCGGGTTCACAGGGAACACTGAAGCTTTCTTT. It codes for CASSGFTGNTEAFF.

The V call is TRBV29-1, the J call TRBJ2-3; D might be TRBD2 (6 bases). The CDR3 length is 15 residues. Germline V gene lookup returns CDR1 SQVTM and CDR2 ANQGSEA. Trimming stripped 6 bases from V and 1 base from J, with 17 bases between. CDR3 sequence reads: CSVMTPGGGTDTQYF. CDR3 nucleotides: TGCAGCGTGATGACTCCGGGCGGGGGCACAGATACGCAGTATTTT.

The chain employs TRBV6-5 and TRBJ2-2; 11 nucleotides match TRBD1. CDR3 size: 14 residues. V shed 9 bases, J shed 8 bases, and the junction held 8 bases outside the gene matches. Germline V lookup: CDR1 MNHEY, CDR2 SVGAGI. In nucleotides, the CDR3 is TGTGCCAGTCGAGGGACAGGGGGAAGGGGGGAGCTGTTTTTT. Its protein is CASRGTGGRGELFF.

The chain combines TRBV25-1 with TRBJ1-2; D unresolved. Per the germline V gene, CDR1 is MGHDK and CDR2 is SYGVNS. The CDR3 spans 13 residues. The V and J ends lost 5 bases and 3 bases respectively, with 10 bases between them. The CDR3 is CASSIKEHYGYTF. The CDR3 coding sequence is TGTGCCAGCAGTATCAAGGAGCACTATGGCTACACCTTC.

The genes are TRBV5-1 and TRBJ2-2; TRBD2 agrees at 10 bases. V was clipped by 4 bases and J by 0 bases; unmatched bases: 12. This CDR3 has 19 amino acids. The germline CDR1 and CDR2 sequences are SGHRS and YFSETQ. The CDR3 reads CASSPGVAGGPPNTGELFF. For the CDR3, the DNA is TGCGCCAGCAGCCCCGGGGTAGCGGGGGGCCCTCCGAACACCGGGGAGCTGTTTTTT.

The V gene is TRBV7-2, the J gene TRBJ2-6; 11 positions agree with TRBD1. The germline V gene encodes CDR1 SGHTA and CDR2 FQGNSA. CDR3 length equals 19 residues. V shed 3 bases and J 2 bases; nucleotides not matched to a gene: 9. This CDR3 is CASSLAGTGGHTGANVLTF. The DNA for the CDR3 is TGTGCCAGCAGCTTGGCCGGGACAGGGGGACACACTGGGGCCAACGTCCTGACTTTC. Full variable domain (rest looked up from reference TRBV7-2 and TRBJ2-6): GAGVSQSPSNKVTEKGKDVELRCDPISGHTALYWYRQSLGQGLEFLIYFQGNSAPDKSGLPSDRFSAERTGGSVSTLTIQRTQQEDSAVYLCASSLAGTGGHTGANVLTFGAGSRLTVL.

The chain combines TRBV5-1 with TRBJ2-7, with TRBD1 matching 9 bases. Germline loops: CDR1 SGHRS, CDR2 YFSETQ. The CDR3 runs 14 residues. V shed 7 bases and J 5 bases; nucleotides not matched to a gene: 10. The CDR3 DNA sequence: TGCGCCAGCGCCCCGGGGACAGGGAACCACGAGCAGTACTTC. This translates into CASAPGTGNHEQYF.

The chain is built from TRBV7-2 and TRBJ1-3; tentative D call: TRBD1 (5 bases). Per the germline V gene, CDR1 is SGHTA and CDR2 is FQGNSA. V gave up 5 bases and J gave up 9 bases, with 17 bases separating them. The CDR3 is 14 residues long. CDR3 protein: CASSPGYESGTIYF. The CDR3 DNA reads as TGTGCCAGCAGCCCAGGGTACGAGTCGGGCACCATATATTTT.

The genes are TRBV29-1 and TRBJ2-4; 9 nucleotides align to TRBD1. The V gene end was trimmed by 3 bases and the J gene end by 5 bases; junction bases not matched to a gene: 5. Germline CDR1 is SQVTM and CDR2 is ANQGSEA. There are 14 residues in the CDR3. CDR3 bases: TGCAGCGTTGACTCCCGGGACAGGGAAAACATTCAGTACTTC. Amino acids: CSVDSRDRENIQYF.

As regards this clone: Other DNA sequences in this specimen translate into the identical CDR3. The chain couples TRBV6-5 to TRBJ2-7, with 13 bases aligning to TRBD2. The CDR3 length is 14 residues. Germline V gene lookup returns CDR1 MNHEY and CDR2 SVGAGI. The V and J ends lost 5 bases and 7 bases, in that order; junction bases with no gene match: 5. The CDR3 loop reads CASSPRTSGGEQYF. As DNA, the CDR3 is TGTGCCAGCAGTCCTAGGACTAGCGGGGGAGAGCAGTACTTC.

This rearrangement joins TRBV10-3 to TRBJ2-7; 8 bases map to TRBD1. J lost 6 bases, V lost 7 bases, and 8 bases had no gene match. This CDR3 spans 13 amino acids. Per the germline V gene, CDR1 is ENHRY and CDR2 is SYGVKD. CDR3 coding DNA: TGTGCCATCACCGAATTACAGGGGGGCGAGCAGTACTTC. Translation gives CAITELQGGEQYF.

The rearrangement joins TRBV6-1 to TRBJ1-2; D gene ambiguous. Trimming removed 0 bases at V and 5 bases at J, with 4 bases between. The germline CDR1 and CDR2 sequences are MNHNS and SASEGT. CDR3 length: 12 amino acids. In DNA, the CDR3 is TGTGCCAGCAGTGAAGCCGTATATGGCTACACCTTC. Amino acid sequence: CASSEAVYGYTF.

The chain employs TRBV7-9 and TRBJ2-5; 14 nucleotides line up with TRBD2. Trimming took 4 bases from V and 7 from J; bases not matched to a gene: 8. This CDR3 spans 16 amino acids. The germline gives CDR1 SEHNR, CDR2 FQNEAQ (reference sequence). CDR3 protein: CASSSGLAGGVGTQYF. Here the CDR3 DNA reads TGTGCCAGCAGCTCCGGACTAGCGGGGGGCGTGGGGACCCAGTACTTC.

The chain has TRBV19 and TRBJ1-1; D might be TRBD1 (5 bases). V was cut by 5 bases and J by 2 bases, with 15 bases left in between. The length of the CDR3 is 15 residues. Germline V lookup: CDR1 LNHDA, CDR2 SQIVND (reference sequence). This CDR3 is CASSFRSGRNTEAFF. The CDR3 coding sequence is TGTGCCAGTAGTTTCCGGTCAGGGCGAAACACTGAAGCTTTCTTT.

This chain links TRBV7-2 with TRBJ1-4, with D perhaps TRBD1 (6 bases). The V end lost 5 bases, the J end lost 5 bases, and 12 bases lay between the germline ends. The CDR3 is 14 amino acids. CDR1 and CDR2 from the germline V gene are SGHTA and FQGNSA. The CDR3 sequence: CASSHGGSNEKLFF. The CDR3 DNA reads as TGTGCCAGCAGCCATGGGGGCTCGAATGAAAAACTGTTTTTT.

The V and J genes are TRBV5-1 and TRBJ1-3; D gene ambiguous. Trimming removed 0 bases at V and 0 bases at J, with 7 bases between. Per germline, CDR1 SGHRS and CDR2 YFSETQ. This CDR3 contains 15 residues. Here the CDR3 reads CASSLELSSGNTIYF. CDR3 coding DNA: TGCGCCAGCAGCTTGGAACTAAGCTCTGGAAACACCATATATTTT.

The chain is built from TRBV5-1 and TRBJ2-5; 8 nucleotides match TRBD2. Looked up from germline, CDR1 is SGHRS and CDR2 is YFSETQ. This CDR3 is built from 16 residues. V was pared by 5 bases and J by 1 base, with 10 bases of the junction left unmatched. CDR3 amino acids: CASRRSGGDGQETQYF. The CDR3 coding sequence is TGCGCCAGCAGACGGAGCGGGGGAGATGGCCAAGAGACCCAGTACTTC.

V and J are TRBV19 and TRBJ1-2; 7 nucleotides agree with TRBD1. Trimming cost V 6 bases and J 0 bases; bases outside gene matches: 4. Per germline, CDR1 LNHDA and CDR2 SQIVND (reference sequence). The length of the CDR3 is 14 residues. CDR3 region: CASSFGQANYGYTF. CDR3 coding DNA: TGTGCCAGTAGCTTCGGACAGGCTAACTATGGCTACACCTTC.

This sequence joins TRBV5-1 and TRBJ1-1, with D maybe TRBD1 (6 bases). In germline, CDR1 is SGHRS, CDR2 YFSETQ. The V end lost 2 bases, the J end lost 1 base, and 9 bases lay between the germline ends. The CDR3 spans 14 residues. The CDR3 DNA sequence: TGCGCCAGCAGCTTTGCGGGGGCGAACACTGAAGCTTTCTTT. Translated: CASSFAGANTEAFF. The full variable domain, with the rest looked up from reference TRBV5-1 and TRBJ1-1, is KAGVTQTPRYLIKTRGQQVTLSCSPISGHRSVSWYQQTPGQGLQFLFEYFSETQRNKGNFPGRFSGRQFSNSRSEMNVSTLELGDSALYLCASSFAGANTEAFFGQGTRLTVV.

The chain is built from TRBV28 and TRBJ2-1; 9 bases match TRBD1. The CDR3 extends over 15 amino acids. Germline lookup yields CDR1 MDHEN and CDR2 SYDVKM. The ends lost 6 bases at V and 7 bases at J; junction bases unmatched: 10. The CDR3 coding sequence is TGTGCCAGCAGAAAACAAGGACAGGGGTGGAATGAGCAGTTCTTC. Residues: CASRKQGQGWNEQFF.